This T cell receptor beta chain was sequenced for a study of cytomegalovirus exposure and HLA in healthy donors. The donors were members of the approximately 120-subject validation cohort (separate from the roughly 700-subject first cohort). Sequencing used immunoSEQ multiplex PCR; TCRdb keeps in-frame clones, though not all of them. The data contain around 300,000 clones, 70% to 90% of them singletons. The ends were cut back, 7 bases at V and 4 bases at J, with 10 bases in the middle. Germline assignment: CDR1 LNHDA and CDR2 SQIVND (reference sequence). The CDR3 is 12 amino acids. Study results and limitations: Reported results showed that the classifier diagnosed cytomegalovirus status with high specificity and sensitivity. Listed as cytomegalovirus-associated were about 160 TCR beta chains. TCR clusters originating in the first cohort tended to co-occur in the roughly 120 validation repertoires, according to a later analysis.

With regard to this clone: Its specificity is not known.

This sequence joins TRBV19 and TRBJ1-2, with D maybe TRBD1 (6 bases). The TCR sequence derives from a woman aged 18-29 years in good health and CMV-seronegative. Sequencing input: PBMCs. CDR3 nucleotides: TGTGCCAGTACTGGACAGATCTATGGCTACACCTTC. Translating it yields CASTGQIYGYTF.